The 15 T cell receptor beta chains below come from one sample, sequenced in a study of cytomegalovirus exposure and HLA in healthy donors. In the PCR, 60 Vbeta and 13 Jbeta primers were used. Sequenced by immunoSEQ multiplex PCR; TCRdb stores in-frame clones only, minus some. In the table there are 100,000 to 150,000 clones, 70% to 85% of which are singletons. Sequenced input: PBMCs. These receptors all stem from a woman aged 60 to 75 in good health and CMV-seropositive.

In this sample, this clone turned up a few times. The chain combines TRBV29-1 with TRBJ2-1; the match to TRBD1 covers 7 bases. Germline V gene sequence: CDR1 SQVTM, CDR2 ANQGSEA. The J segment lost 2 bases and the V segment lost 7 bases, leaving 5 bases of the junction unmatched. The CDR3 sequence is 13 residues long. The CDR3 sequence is CSAMGQTYNEQFF. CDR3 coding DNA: TGCAGCGCCATGGGACAGACCTACAATGAGCAGTTCTTC.

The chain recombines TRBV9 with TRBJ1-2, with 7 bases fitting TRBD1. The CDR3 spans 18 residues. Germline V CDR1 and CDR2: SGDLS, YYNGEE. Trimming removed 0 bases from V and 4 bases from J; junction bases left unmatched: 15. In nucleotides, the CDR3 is TGTGCCAGCAGCGTAGAATTGGGGGGCGGGGACAGAACCTATGGCTACACCTTC. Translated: CASSVELGGGDRTYGYTF.

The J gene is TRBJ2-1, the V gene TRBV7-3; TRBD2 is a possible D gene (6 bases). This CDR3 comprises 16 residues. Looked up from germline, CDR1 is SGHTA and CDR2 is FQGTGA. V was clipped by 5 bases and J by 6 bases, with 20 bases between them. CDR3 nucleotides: TGTGCCAGCAGCACCCGAGCGGGCCGGGTCGCCAATGAGCAGTTCTTC. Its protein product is CASSTRAGRVANEQFF.

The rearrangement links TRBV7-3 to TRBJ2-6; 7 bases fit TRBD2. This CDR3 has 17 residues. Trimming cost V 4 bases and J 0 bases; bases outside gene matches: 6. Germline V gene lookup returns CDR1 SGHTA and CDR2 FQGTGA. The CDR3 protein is CASSSTPGGSGANVLTF. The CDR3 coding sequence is TGTGCCAGCAGCTCGACCCCGGGGGGCTCTGGGGCCAACGTCCTGACTTTC.

The CDR3 DNA reads as TGTGCTAGTGGTATTCCCGACAGGTGGGGCTACGAGCAGTACTTC. It translates to CASGIPDRWGYEQYF. This chain connects TRBV12-5 to TRBJ2-7; the D gene is possibly TRBD1 (6 bases). The CDR3 length is 15 residues. Germline-derived CDR1 and CDR2 are LGHNT and FRNRAP. Trimming shortened V by 5 bases and J by 3 bases, and 17 bases separated the two germline ends. Combining the CDR3 with reference TRBV12-5 and TRBJ2-7 gives the whole variable domain DARVTQTPRHKVTEMGQEVTMRCQPILGHNTVFWYRQTMMQGLELLAYFRNRAPLDDSGMPKDRFSAEMPDATLATLKIQPSEPRDSAVYFCASGIPDRWGYEQYFGPGTRLTVT.

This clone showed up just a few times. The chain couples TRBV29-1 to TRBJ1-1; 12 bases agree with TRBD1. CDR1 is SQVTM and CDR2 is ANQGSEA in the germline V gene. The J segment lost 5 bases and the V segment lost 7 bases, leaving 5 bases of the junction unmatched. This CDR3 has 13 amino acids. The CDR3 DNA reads TGCAGCGGATGGGACAGGGGGCAAACTGAAGCTTTCTTT. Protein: CSGWDRGQTEAFF.

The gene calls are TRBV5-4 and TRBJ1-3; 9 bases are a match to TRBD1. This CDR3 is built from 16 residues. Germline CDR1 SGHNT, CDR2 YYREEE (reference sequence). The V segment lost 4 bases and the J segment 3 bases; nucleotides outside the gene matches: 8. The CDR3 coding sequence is TGTGCCAGCAGCCCAACCGGGGACAGGGTTGGAAACACCATATATTTT. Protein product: CASSPTGDRVGNTIYF.

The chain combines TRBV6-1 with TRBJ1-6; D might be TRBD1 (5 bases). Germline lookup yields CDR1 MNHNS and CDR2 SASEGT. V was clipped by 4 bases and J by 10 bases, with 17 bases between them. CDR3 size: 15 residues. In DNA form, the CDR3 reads TGTGCCAGCAGTGTTGTCCAGGGAAGTGGCTCACCCCTCCACTTT. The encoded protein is CASSVVQGSGSPLHF.

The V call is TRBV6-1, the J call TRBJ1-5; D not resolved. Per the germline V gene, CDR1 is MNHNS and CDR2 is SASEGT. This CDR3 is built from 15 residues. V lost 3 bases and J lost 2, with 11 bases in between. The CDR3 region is CASSDAILGNQPQHF. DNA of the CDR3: TGTGCCAGCAGTGACGCGATTCTGGGCAATCAGCCCCAGCATTTT.

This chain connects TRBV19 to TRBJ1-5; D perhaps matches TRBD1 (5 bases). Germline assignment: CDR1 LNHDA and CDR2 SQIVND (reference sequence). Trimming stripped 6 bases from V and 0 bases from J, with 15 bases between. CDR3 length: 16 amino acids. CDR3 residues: CASSQATVYSNQPQHF. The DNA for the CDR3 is TGTGCCAGTAGCCAAGCGACAGTATATAGCAATCAGCCCCAGCATTTT. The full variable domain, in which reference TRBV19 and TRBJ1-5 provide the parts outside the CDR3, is DGGITQSPKYLFRKEGQNVTLSCEQNLNHDAMYWYRQDPGQGLRLIYYSQIVNDFQKGDIAEGYSVSREKKESFPLTVTSAQKNPTAFYLCASSQATVYSNQPQHFGDGTRLSIL.

Here the CDR3 reads CASSLSQGAGTDTQYF. The CDR3 DNA follows: TGTGCCAGCAGCTTATCTCAGGGGGCCGGCACAGATACGCAGTATTTT. V is TRBV7-8 and J is TRBJ2-3, with 8 bases that match TRBD1. The CDR3 length is 16 residues. V was clipped by 2 bases and J by 1 base; unmatched bases: 5. Germline V CDR1 and CDR2: SGHVS, FQNEAQ.

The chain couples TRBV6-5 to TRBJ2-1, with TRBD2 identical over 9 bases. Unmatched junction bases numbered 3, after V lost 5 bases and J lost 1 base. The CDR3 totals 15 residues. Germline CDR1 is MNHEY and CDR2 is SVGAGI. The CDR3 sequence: CASSKTSGSYNEQFF. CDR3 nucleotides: TGTGCCAGCAGTAAGACTAGCGGTTCCTACAATGAGCAGTTCTTC.

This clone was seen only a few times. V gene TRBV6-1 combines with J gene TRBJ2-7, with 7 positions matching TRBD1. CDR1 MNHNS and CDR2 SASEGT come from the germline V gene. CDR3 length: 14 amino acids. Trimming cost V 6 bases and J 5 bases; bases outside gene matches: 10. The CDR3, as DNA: TGTGCCAGCAGGGACAAGGGGGCGTGGGACGAGCAGTACTTC. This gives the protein CASRDKGAWDEQYF.

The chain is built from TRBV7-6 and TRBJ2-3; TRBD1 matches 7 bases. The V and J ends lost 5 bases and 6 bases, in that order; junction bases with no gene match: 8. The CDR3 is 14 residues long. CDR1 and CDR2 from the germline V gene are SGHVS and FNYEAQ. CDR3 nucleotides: TGTGCCAGCAGCCCGGAACAGGGGTCCGATACGCAGTATTTT. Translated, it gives CASSPEQGSDTQYF.

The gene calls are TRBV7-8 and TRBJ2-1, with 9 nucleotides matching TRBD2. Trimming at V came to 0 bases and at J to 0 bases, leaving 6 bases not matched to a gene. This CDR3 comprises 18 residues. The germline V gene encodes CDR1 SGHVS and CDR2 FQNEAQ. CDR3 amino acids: CASSLAGSGGISYNEQFF. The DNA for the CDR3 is TGTGCCAGCAGCTTAGCGGGTAGCGGGGGTATCTCCTACAATGAGCAGTTCTTC.